Each of the 10 T cell receptor beta chains below was sequenced from the same sample in a study of CD8+ T cells in alopecia areata. Extraction of RNA preceded its reverse transcription into cDNA, which served as the sequencing template. TCRdb's table, derived via immunoSEQ multiplex PCR, lists solely in-frame clones and lacks some. This table holds 100,000 to 130,000 clones, 45% to 70% found once. Sample: CD8+ T cells sorted from blood. The receptors stem from a human donor in good health.

This clone has a handful of counts. The chain combines TRBV28 with TRBJ2-1, with D tentatively TRBD2 (7 bases). Germline V lookup: CDR1 MDHEN, CDR2 SYDVKM. This CDR3 has 16 residues. V lost 6 bases and J 6 bases, leaving 21 bases between the germline ends. Here the CDR3 reads CASSTGRAGGINEQFF. CDR3 sequence (DNA): TGTGCCAGCAGCACAGGGAGGGCTGGAGGTATCAATGAGCAGTTCTTC.

Regarding this clone: The same CDR3 is also encoded by other DNA sequences in this sample. The V call is TRBV4-1, the J call TRBJ2-7; D not resolved. Looked up from germline, CDR1 is MGHRA and CDR2 is YSYEKL. The CDR3 length is 13 residues. Trimming stripped 0 bases from V and 2 bases from J, with 5 bases between. In nucleotides, the CDR3 is TGCGCCAGCAGCCAAGACGAGGCCTACGAGCAGTACTTC. Protein product: CASSQDEAYEQYF.

The table lists this clone with a few counts. The chain uses TRBV6-5 and TRBJ2-5; a weak D match, TRBD1 (6 bases). Germline CDR1 MNHEY, CDR2 SVGAGI. CDR3 size: 15 residues. Trimming took off 8 bases at V and 1 base at J, with 17 bases between the two ends. CDR3 nucleotide sequence: TGTGCCAGCTCAATGTCAGGGGCAGTCCAAGAGACCCAGTACTTC. The encoded protein is CASSMSGAVQETQYF.

The rearrangement links TRBV5-1 to TRBJ1-6; D might be TRBD1 (6 bases). Trimming cost V 4 bases and J 7 bases, with 15 bases left between them. Germline V gene data show CDR1 as SGHRS and CDR2 as YFSETQ. CDR3 length: 15 amino acids. CDR3 amino acids: CASSQEWDINSPLHF. For the CDR3, the DNA is TGCGCCAGCAGCCAAGAATGGGACATCAATTCACCCCTCCACTTT.

The rearrangement joins TRBV2 to TRBJ2-1, with D perhaps matching TRBD2 (5 bases). The V end lost 7 bases, the J end lost 4 bases, and 11 bases lay between the germline ends. The CDR3 runs to 13 residues. Germline values: CDR1 SNHLY, CDR2 FYNNEI. CDR3 residues: CASNSGVYNEQFF. CDR3 coding DNA: TGTGCCAGCAACAGCGGAGTGTACAATGAGCAGTTCTTC.

The genes are TRBV29-1 and TRBJ1-2; D possibly corresponds to TRBD1 (5 bases). CDR3 size: 13 residues. V was cut by 6 bases and J by 2 bases, with 13 bases left in between. In germline, CDR1 is SQVTM, CDR2 ANQGSEA. This chain's CDR3 is CSVGGAGNYGYTF. DNA of the CDR3: TGCAGCGTCGGCGGGGCAGGGAACTATGGCTACACCTTC.

This chain uses TRBV10-3 with TRBJ1-6, with TRBD1 matching 9 bases. V gave up 0 bases and J gave up 11 bases; unmatched junction bases: 5. Germline V CDR1 and CDR2: ENHRY, SYGVKD. The CDR3 contains 15 residues. CDR3 protein: CAISESGQGMAPLHF. CDR3 bases: TGTGCCATCAGTGAGTCGGGACAGGGTATGGCACCCCTCCACTTT.

This chain joins TRBV30 and TRBJ2-7; TRBD1 is a possible D gene (5 bases). CDR3 length: 13 amino acids. From germline, CDR1 is GTSNPN and CDR2 SVGIG (reference sequence). V lost 1 base to trimming and J lost 6 bases, with 13 bases between them. The CDR3 DNA is TGTGCCTGGAGTGGGACAATGTGGGGCGAGCAGTACTTC. This encodes CAWSGTMWGEQYF.

This clone was seen only a few times. The rearrangement uses TRBV13 and TRBJ2-7, with D unresolved. The CDR3 runs to 13 residues. CDR1 and CDR2 (germline): PRHDT, FYEKMQ (reference sequence). Trimming cost V 6 bases and J 6 bases, with 15 bases left between them. The CDR3 nucleotides read TGTGCCAGCAGACCCATTACCCTCCTCGAGCAGTACTTC. Residues: CASRPITLLEQYF.

In this sample, this clone turned up a few times. The rearrangement joins TRBV4-3 to TRBJ2-1; 10 nucleotides agree with TRBD2. Unmatched junction bases numbered 10, after V lost 0 bases and J lost 8 bases. Germline V CDR1 and CDR2: LGHNA, YSLEER. This CDR3 has 17 amino acids. CDR3 bases: TGCGCCAGCAGCCAAGATATTAGTCTAGCGGGGGACGATGAGCAGTTCTTC. This encodes CASSQDISLAGDDEQFF.